This passage covers 23 T cell receptor beta chains from one sample sequenced in a study of shared clonotypes between healthy human individuals. Assay: immunoSEQ multiplex PCR; the TCRdb copy retains only in-frame clones and omits some. The sample has more than 550,000 clones, about 92% seen once; the top ten hold 24%. Naive CD8 cells comprised CD45RO-negative, CCR7-positively selected cells, excluding terminally differentiated effector memory CD45RA+ cells. Sequenced sample: naive CD8+ T cells sorted from blood. These TCRs come from a young man in good health.

V and J are TRBV10-1 and TRBJ1-2; possible D gene TRBD1, 6 bases. The CDR3 loop spans 13 amino acids. The V end lost 0 bases, the J end lost 4 bases, and 6 bases lay between the germline ends. The germline CDR1 and CDR2 sequences are WNHNN and SYGVQD (reference sequence). Written as DNA, the CDR3 is TGCGCCAGCAGTGAGTCAGGGGGCTATGGCTACACCTTC. It translates to CASSESGGYGYTF.

As DNA, the CDR3 is TGCGCCAGCAGCCCTAGTCTAGCGGGGGACTACGAGCAGTACTTC. This gives the protein CASSPSLAGDYEQYF. The rearrangement links TRBV5-1 to TRBJ2-7, with 10 bases lining up with TRBD2. Trimming removed 4 bases from V and 3 bases from J; junction bases left unmatched: 7. The CDR3 is made up of 15 amino acids. Germline CDR1 reads SGHRS; CDR2 reads YFSETQ.

In its sample, this clone was seen once. This chain joins TRBV5-3 and TRBJ2-1; D call uncertain. TRBV5-3 is placed among ORFs of uncertain function. The V end lost 4 bases, the J end lost 5 bases, and 7 bases lay between the germline ends. The CDR3 is 12 residues long. The CDR3 bases are TGTGCCAGAAGCCCGACGGACAATGAGCAGTTCTTC. Its translation: CARSPTDNEQFF.

The chain uses TRBV6-4 and TRBJ2-2, with 7 bases that match TRBD2. The CDR3 runs to 13 residues. V trimming: 8 bases; J trimming: 5 bases; junction bases outside the gene matches: 5. CDR1 and CDR2 from the germline V gene are MRHNA and SNTAGT. The chain's CDR3 is CASHDGRTGELFF. For the CDR3, the DNA is TGTGCCAGCCACGACGGGAGGACCGGGGAGCTGTTTTTT.

This clone was found once. The rearrangement joins TRBV19 to TRBJ1-1, with 9 bases lining up with TRBD1. Per germline, CDR1 LNHDA and CDR2 SQIVND (reference sequence). The CDR3 covers 14 residues. After removal of 4 bases from V and 3 bases from J, the junction contained 3 bases not matched to a gene. CDR3 nucleotide sequence: TGTGCCAGTAGTAGGACAGGGGTCCACACTGAAGCTTTCTTT. Translated, it gives CASSRTGVHTEAFF.

Note on this clone: The sample holds other DNA sequences that translate to the same CDR3. V and J are TRBV19 and TRBJ2-1; D is ambiguous. Trimming removed 3 bases at V and 0 bases at J, with 6 bases between. In germline, CDR1 is LNHDA, CDR2 SQIVND (reference sequence). The CDR3 spans 14 residues. CDR3 DNA: TGTGCCAGTAGTATGACCAGCTCCTACAATGAGCAGTTCTTC. Protein: CASSMTSSYNEQFF. The whole variable domain, filled in from reference TRBV19 and TRBJ2-1, reads DGGITQSPKYLFRKEGQNVTLSCEQNLNHDAMYWYRQDPGQGLRLIYYSQIVNDFQKGDIAEGYSVSREKKESFPLTVTSAQKNPTAFYLCASSMTSSYNEQFFGPGTRLTVL.

This chain links TRBV28 with TRBJ2-5, with 8 bases fitting TRBD2. The CDR3 spans 15 residues. Germline CDR1 and CDR2: MDHEN and SYDVKM. Germline trimming cut 2 bases from V and 5 bases from J; bases unmatched to any gene: 7. The CDR3 coding sequence is TGTGCCAGCAGTTTAACGCGGGAGGCCGAGGAGACCCAGTACTTC. Protein product: CASSLTREAEETQYF.

The CDR3 protein is CASSSQGQLSGYTF. Written as DNA, the CDR3 is TGTGCCAGCAGCTCACAGGGGCAGCTGAGTGGCTACACCTTC. The rearrangement uses TRBV11-2 and TRBJ1-2; 7 nucleotides align to TRBD1. CDR3 length: 14 amino acids. The trim removed 4 bases at V and 7 bases at J, leaving 9 bases unmatched. Germline V lookup: CDR1 SGHAT, CDR2 FQNNGV.

The J gene is TRBJ2-3, the V gene TRBV4-1; 9 positions match TRBD2. V was clipped by 1 base and J by 3 bases; unmatched bases: 5. Germline CDR1 is MGHRA and CDR2 is YSYEKL. This CDR3 is built from 16 residues. The CDR3: CASSQGVSGSTDTQYF. In DNA, the CDR3 is TGCGCCAGCAGCCAAGGGGTTAGCGGGAGTACAGATACGCAGTATTTT.

The rearrangement links TRBV14 to TRBJ2-7, with 9 bases matching TRBD2. CDR3 length: 17 residues. Germline V gives CDR1 SGHDN, CDR2 FVKESK. V shed 2 bases and J 0 bases; nucleotides not matched to a gene: 8. CDR3 DNA sequence: TGTGCCAGCAGCCAATCCTGGAGCGGGAGGTCCTCCTACGAGCAGTACTTC. This encodes CASSQSWSGRSSYEQYF. Full variable domain (missing parts from reference TRBV14 and TRBJ2-7): EAGVTQFPSHSVIEKGQTVTLRCDPISGHDNLYWYRRVMGKEIKFLLHFVKESKQDESGMPNNRFLAERTGGTYSTLKVQPAELEDSGVYFCASSQSWSGRSSYEQYFGPGTRLTVT.

A single count supports this clone. The chain combines TRBV6-5 with TRBJ2-7; D is unresolved. Trimming pared 0 bases from V and 2 bases from J, leaving 5 bases between. In germline, CDR1 is MNHEY, CDR2 SVGAGI. The CDR3 consists of 13 residues. This CDR3 reads CASSYSFPYEQYF. The DNA of the CDR3 is TGTGCCAGCAGTTACTCCTTTCCCTACGAGCAGTACTTC.

The chain couples TRBV29-1 to TRBJ2-4, with D possibly being TRBD1 (5 bases). Trimming removed 4 bases from V and 11 bases from J, with 24 bases in between. The CDR3 is 15 amino acids. The germline V gene has CDR1 SQVTM and CDR2 ANQGSEA. The CDR3 loop is CSVAGLGAPSDVQYF. CDR3 nucleotides: TGCAGCGTTGCCGGTTTAGGGGCCCCCTCTGACGTTCAGTACTTC.

The chain combines TRBV9 with TRBJ1-1, with a tentative D call TRBD1 (6 bases). V dropped 2 bases and J dropped 2 bases, with 10 bases sitting between them. The length of the CDR3 is 14 residues. CDR1 and CDR2 from the germline V gene are SGDLS and YYNGEE. CDR3 nucleotides: TGTGCCAGCAGCGTTGGACAGCAAAACACTGAAGCTTTCTTT. Encoded protein: CASSVGQQNTEAFF.

Here the CDR3 reads CASREGRADIQYF. The CDR3, as DNA: TGTGCCAGCAGGGAGGGCAGAGCGGACATTCAGTACTTC. The chain carries TRBV28 and TRBJ2-4, with D tentatively TRBD2 (6 bases). The CDR3 consists of 13 residues. V was trimmed by 6 bases and J by 8 bases, leaving 14 bases between them. Looked up from germline, CDR1 is MDHEN and CDR2 is SYDVKM.

V gene TRBV10-3 combines with J gene TRBJ2-6, with a tentative D call TRBD1 (5 bases). The CDR3 consists of 14 residues. Deletions cut 10 bases from V and 0 bases from J, with 10 bases between. Germline V gene data show CDR1 as ENHRY and CDR2 as SYGVKD. CDR3 loop: CATTDSSGANVLTF. Written as DNA, the CDR3 is TGTGCCACCACAGACAGCTCTGGGGCCAACGTCCTGACTTTC.

The chain uses TRBV7-9 and TRBJ2-2, with TRBD2 identical over 7 bases. The length of the CDR3 is 17 residues. The germline V gene encodes CDR1 SEHNR and CDR2 FQNEAQ (reference sequence). V was pared by 5 bases and J by 0 bases, with 9 bases of the junction left unmatched. CDR3 residues: CASSPRGVFANTGELFF. The CDR3 DNA reads TGTGCCAGCAGCCCCCGGGGGGTCTTCGCGAACACCGGGGAGCTGTTTTTT.

The rearrangement uses TRBV4-1 and TRBJ2-5, with 8 positions matching TRBD1. The last part of the DNA fits TRBJ2-7 better; the J call may be wrong. The germline V gene has CDR1 MGHRA and CDR2 YSYEKL. This CDR3 has 15 amino acids. The CDR3, as DNA: TGCGCCAGCAGCCCCCACGGGACAGGTTCGTACGAGCAGTACTTC. Translation: CASSPHGTGSYEQYF.

This clone was seen once. The chain is built from TRBV7-2 and TRBJ2-2; 12 bases agree with TRBD2. CDR3 length equals 17 residues. Trimming cost V 1 base and J 7 bases; bases outside gene matches: 7. The germline CDR1 and CDR2 sequences are SGHTA and FQGNSA. CDR3 amino acids: CASSLGRLAGEVGELFF. In DNA form, the CDR3 reads TGTGCCAGCAGCTTAGGCCGACTAGCGGGAGAGGTCGGGGAGCTGTTTTTT.

The V call is TRBV29-1, the J call TRBJ2-2, with 9 bases that match TRBD1. Germline V gene data show CDR1 as SQVTM and CDR2 as ANQGSEA. The CDR3 sequence is 14 residues long. With V trimmed by 7 bases and J by 1 base, 4 bases remained unmatched. The CDR3 reads CSADRGMNTGELFF. The CDR3 DNA sequence: TGCAGCGCAGACAGGGGGATGAACACCGGGGAGCTGTTTTTT.

V is TRBV27 and J is TRBJ1-5, with D possibly TRBD1 on 5 matching bases. The V end lost 4 bases, the J end lost 11 bases, and 21 bases lay between the germline ends. The CDR3 has 15 amino acids. Per germline, CDR1 MNHEY and CDR2 SMNVEV (reference sequence). The CDR3 nucleotides are TGTGCCAGCAGTTCCCGGGGACCGCCAATTCCCACCCAGCATTTT. Its translation is CASSSRGPPIPTQHF.

This chain uses TRBV7-1 with TRBJ2-7, with 7 bases lining up with TRBD2. TRBV7-1 is given ORF status, its function remaining uncertain. This CDR3 contains 14 residues. The junction had 4 bases not matched to a gene; V was cut back by 4 bases and J by 1 base. CDR3 sequence (DNA): TGTGCCAGCAGCTTAGCGGGTTGGTCCTACGAGCAGTACTTC. Its translation: CASSLAGWSYEQYF.

This clone was seen only a few times. The CDR3 is CASRDDIIYGYTF. CDR3 nucleotides: TGTGCCAGCAGGGACGACATCATCTATGGCTACACCTTC. The chain couples TRBV2 to TRBJ1-2, with D uncertain. Deletions cut 6 bases from V and 4 bases from J, with 12 bases between. From germline, CDR1 is SNHLY and CDR2 FYNNEI. This CDR3 is built from 13 residues.

This chain joins TRBV29-1 and TRBJ2-3; D gene unclear. V was trimmed by 1 base and J by 4 bases, leaving 21 bases between them. The CDR3 totals 17 residues. Germline V lookup: CDR1 SQVTM, CDR2 ANQGSEA. The CDR3: CSVEGPGSPKDPDTQYF. In DNA form, the CDR3 reads TGCAGCGTTGAAGGCCCCGGGTCCCCGAAGGATCCAGATACGCAGTATTTT.